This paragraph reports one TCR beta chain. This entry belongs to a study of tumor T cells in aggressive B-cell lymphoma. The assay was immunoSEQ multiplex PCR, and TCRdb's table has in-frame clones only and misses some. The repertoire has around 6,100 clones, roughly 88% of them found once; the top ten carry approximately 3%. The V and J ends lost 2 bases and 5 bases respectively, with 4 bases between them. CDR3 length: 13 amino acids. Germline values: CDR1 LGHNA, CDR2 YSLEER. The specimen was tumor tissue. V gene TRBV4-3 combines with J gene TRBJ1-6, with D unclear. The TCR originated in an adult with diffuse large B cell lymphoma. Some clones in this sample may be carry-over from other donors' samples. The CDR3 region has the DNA TGCGCCAGCAGCCAACAGGATAATTCACCCCTCCACTTT. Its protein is CASSQQDNSPLHF.